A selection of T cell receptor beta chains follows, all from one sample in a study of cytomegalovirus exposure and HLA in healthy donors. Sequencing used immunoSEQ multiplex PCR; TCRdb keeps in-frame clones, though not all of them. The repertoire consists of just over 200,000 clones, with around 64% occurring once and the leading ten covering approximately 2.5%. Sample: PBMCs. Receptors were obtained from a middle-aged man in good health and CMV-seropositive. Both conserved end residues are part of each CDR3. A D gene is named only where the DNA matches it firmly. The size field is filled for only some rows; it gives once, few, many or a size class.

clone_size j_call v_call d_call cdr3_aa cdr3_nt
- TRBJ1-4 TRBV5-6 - CASSPTGSSNEKLFF TGTGCCAGCAGCCCAACAGGGAGCTCTAATGAAAAACTGTTTTTT
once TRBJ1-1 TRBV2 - CASTRIQGGSTFF TGTGCCAGCACCCGCATCCAAGGGGGTTCGACTTTCTTT
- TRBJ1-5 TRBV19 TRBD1 CASSGTGLHQPQHF TGTGCCAGTAGTGGGACAGGGTTGCATCAGCCCCAGCATTTT
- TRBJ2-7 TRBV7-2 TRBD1 CASSSRGTGTYEQYF TGTGCCAGCAGCTCCCGCGGGACAGGGACCTACGAGCAGTACTTC
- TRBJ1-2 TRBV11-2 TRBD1 CASSFLQGANYGYTF TGTGCCAGCAGCTTTTTACAGGGGGCTAACTATGGCTACACCTTC
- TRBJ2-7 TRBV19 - CASSAGGYEQYF TGTGCCAGTAGTGCCGGGGGCTACGAGCAGTACTTC
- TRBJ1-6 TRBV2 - CATRPDQGIYNSPLHF TGTGCCACCCGACCCGATCAGGGAATCTATAATTCACCCCTCCACTTT
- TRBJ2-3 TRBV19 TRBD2 CASTLGGQATDTQYF TGTGCCAGTACCCTGGGAGGGCAGGCCACAGATACGCAGTATTTT
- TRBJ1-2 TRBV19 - CASSILAGTTNYGYTF TGTGCCAGTAGTATACTGGCAGGGACTACTAACTATGGCTACACCTTC
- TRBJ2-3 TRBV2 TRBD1 CASTDRGRTDTQYF TGTGCCAGCACCGACAGGGGGAGAACAGATACGCAGTATTTT
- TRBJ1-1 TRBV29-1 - CSVRFSGTEAFF TGCAGCGTTCGGTTCTCGGGGACTGAAGCTTTCTTT
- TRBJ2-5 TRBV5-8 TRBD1 CASSAGQGQETQYF TGTGCCAGCAGCGCCGGACAGGGCCAAGAGACCCAGTACTTC
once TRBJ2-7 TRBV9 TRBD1 CASSVQPGTGPYEQYF TGTGCCAGCAGCGTCCAGCCCGGGACAGGACCCTACGAGCAGTACTTC
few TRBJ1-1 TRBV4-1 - CASSQEGGFRGEAFF TGCGCCAGCAGCCAAGAGGGAGGGTTTCGGGGTGAAGCTTTCTTT
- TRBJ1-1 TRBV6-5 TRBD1 CASSYSNRGGNTEAFF TGTGCCAGCAGTTACTCGAACAGGGGAGGGAACACTGAAGCTTTCTTT
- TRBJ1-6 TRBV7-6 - CASSLADGEGSPLHF TGTGCCAGCAGCTTAGCTGACGGGGAGGGTTCACCCCTCCACTTT
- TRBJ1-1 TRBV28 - CASTLGNTEAFF TGTGCCAGCACCCTAGGGAACACTGAAGCTTTCTTT
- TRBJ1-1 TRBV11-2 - CASSLGGGQVREAFF TGTGCCAGCAGCTTAGGAGGAGGGCAGGTACGGGAAGCTTTCTTT
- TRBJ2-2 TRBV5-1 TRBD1 CASSMGQGAVGELFF TGCGCCAGCAGCATGGGACAGGGGGCGGTCGGGGAGCTGTTTTTT
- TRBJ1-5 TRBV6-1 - CASRAGGSNQPQHF TGTGCCAGCAGAGCCGGGGGGAGCAATCAGCCCCAGCATTTT
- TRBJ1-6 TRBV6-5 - CASRRTWPDNSPLHF TGTGCCAGCAGGAGGACTTGGCCGGATAATTCACCCCTCCACTTT
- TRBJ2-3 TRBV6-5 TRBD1 CASSLEGGQGGDTQYF TGTGCCAGCAGTTTGGAGGGGGGACAGGGAGGAGATACGCAGTATTTT
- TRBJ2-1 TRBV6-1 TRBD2 CASRLAGGPGNEQFF TGTGCCAGCCGCCTAGCGGGGGGGCCGGGAAATGAGCAGTTCTTC
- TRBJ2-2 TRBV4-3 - CASSQDSRAFGELFF TGCGCCAGCAGCCAAGACAGCAGGGCTTTCGGGGAGCTGTTTTTT
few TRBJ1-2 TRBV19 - CATGGLRGYTF TGTGCTACGGGAGGGCTTAGGGGCTACACCTTC
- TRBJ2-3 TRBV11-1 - CASSLERTDTQYF TGTGCCAGCAGCTTAGAGCGCACAGATACGCAGTATTTT
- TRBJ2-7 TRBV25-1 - CASSEGAGDYEQYF TGTGCCAGCAGTGAAGGGGCAGGGGACTACGAGCAGTACTTC
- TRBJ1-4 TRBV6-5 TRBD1 CAGRMGQGGEKLFF TGTGCCGGCAGGATGGGACAGGGTGGAGAAAAACTGTTTTTT